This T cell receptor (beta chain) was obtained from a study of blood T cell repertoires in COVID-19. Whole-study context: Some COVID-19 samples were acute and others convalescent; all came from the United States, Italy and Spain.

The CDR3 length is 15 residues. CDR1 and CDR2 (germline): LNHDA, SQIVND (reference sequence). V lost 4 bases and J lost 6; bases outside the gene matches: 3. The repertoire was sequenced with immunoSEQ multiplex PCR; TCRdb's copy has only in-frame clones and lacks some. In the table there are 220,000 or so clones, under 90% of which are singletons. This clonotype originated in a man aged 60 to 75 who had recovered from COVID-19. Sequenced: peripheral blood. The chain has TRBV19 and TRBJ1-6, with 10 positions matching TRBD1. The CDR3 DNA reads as TGTGCCAGTAGTAGGGGACAGGGGTTTAATTCACCCCTCCACTTT. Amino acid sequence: CASSRGQGFNSPLHF.